This note documents a single T cell receptor beta chain sequence. The data originate from a study of blood T cell repertoires in COVID-19. Generated by immunoSEQ multiplex PCR, the TCRdb table keeps only in-frame clones and is missing some. Of some 300,000 clones detected, about 87% appear once; the ten largest clones hold approximately 7%. The CDR3 has 15 amino acids. The germline V gene has CDR1 SGDLS and CDR2 YYNGEE. The junction had 8 bases not matched to a gene; V was cut back by 4 bases and J by 5 bases. The chain combines TRBV9 with TRBJ2-2; TRBD1 matches at 7 bases. The receptor's source is a woman aged 25-40 years who had recovered from COVID-19. Sequencing was performed on peripheral blood. This chain's CDR3 is CASSTRTGVTGELFF. The CDR3 DNA follows: TGTGCCAGCAGCACTCGGACAGGAGTTACCGGGGAGCTGTTTTTT.